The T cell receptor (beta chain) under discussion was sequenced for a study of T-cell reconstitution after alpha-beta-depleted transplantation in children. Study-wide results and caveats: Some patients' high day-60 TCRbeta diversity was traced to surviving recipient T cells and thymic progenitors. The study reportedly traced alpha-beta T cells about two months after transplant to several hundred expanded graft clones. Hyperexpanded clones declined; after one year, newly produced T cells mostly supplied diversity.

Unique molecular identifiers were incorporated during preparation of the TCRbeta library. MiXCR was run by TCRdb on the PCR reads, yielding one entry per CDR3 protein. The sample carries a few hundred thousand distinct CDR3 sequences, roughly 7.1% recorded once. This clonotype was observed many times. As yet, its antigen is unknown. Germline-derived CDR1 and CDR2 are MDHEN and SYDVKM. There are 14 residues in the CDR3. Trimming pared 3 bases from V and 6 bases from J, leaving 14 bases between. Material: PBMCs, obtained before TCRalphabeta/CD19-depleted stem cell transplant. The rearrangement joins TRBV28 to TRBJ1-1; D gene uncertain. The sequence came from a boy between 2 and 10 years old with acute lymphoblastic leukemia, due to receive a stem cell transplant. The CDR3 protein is CASSFVLGPPEAFF. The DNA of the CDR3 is TGTGCCAGCAGTTTTGTTTTAGGTCCCCCTGAAGCTTTCTTT.